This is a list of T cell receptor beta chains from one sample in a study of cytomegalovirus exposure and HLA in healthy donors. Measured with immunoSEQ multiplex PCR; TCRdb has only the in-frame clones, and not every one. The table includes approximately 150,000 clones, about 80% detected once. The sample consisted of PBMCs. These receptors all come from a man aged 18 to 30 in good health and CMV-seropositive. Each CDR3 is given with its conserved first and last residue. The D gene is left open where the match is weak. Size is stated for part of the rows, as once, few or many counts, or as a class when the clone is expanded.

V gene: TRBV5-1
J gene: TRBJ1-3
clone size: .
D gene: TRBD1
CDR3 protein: CASSSDREQGGSTIYF
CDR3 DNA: TGCGCCAGCAGCTCGGACAGGGAACAGGGTGGAAGCACCATATATTTT

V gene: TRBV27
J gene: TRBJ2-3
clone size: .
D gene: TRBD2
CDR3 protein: CASSFLTSPDTQYF
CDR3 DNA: TGTGCCAGCAGTTTTCTGACTAGCCCCGATACGCAGTATTTT

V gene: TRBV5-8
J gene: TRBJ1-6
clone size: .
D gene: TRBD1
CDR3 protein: CASSPPTGARSPLHF
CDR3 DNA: TGTGCCAGCAGCCCCCCTACAGGGGCTCGGTCACCCCTCCACTTT

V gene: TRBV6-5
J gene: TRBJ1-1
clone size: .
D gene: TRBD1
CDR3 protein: CASSYSRGLEAFF
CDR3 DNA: TGTGCCAGCAGTTACTCCAGGGGGTTAGAAGCTTTCTTT

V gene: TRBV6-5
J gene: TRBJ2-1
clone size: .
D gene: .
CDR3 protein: CASSYDLATNNEQFF
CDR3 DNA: TGTGCCAGCAGTTACGACCTAGCGACTAACAATGAGCAGTTCTTC

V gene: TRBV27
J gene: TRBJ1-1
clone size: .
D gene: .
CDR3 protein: CASSSLGEGGTEAFF
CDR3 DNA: TGTGCCAGCAGTTCCCTTGGGGAGGGGGGTACTGAAGCTTTCTTT

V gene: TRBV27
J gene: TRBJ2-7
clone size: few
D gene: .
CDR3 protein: CASSLWDNPYEQYF
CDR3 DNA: TGTGCCAGCAGTTTATGGGACAACCCCTACGAGCAGTACTTC

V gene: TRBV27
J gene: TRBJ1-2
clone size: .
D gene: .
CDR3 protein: CASSLKGDGYTF
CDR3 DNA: TGTGCCAGCAGTTTAAAAGGGGATGGCTACACCTTC

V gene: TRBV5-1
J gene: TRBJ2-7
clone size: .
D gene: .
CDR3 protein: CASTLGGGALGEQYF
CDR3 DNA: TGCGCCAGCACCCTTGGAGGGGGCGCGTTAGGCGAGCAGTACTTC

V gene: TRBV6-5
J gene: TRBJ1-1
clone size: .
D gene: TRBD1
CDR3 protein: CASSRDRRNTEAFF
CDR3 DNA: TGTGCCAGCAGTAGGGACAGGCGGAACACTGAAGCTTTCTTT

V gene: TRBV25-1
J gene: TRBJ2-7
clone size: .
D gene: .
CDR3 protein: CASSDDPSEQYF
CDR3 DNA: TGTGCCAGCAGTGACGACCCTAGCGAGCAGTACTTC

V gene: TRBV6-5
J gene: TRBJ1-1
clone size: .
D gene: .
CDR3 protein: CASSTLWRDTEAFF
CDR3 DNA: TGTGCCAGCAGCACCCTGTGGAGGGACACTGAAGCTTTCTTT

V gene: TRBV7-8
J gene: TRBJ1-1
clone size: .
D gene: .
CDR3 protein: CASSLLAVNTEAFF
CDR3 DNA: TGTGCCAGCAGCTTATTGGCGGTGAACACTGAAGCTTTCTTT

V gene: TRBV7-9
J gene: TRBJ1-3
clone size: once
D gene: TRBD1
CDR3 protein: CASSSTGAYSGNTIYF
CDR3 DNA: TGTGCCAGCAGCTCGACAGGGGCCTACTCTGGAAACACCATATATTTT

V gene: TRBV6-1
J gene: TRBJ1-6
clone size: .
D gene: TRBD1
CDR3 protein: CASSGGTGRHSPLHF
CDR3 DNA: TGTGCCAGCAGTGGGGGGACAGGGCGGCATTCACCCCTCCACTTT

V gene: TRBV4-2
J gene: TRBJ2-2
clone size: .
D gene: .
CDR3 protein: CASSQDQRRGWNTGELFF
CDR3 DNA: TGTGCCAGCAGCCAAGATCAGAGACGAGGATGGAACACCGGGGAGCTGTTTTTT

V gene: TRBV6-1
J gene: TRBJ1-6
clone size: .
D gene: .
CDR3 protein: CASSEAGVYFNSPLHF
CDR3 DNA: TGTGCCAGCAGTGAAGCCGGGGTTTATTTCAATTCACCCCTCCACTTT

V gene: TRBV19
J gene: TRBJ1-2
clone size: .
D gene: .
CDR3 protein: CASSFSGRFNYGYTF
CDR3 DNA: TGTGCCAGTAGTTTTTCTGGCAGATTTAACTATGGCTACACCTTC

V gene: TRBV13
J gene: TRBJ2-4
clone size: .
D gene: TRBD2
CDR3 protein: CASSAGLAGAPTKNIQYF
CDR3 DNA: TGTGCCAGCAGCGCGGGACTAGCGGGGGCTCCTACCAAAAACATTCAGTACTTC

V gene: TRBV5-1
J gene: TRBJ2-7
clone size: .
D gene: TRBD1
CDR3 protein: CASSSEPGQGRGYEQYF
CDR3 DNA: TGCGCCAGCAGCTCGGAGCCGGGACAGGGGAGAGGATACGAGCAGTACTTC

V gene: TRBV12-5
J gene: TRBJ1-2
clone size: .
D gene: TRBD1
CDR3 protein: CASGLGTGSYGYTF
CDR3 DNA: TGTGCTAGTGGTTTGGGGACAGGGAGCTATGGCTACACCTTC

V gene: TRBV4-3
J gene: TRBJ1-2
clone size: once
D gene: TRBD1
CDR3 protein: CASSQEAGQGPYGYTF
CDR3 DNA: TGCGCCAGCAGCCAAGAAGCAGGACAGGGACCCTATGGCTACACCTTC

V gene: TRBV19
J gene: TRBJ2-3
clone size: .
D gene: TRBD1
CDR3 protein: CASSIDREGDTQYF
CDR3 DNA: TGTGCCAGTAGTATCGACAGGGAAGGTGATACGCAGTATTTT